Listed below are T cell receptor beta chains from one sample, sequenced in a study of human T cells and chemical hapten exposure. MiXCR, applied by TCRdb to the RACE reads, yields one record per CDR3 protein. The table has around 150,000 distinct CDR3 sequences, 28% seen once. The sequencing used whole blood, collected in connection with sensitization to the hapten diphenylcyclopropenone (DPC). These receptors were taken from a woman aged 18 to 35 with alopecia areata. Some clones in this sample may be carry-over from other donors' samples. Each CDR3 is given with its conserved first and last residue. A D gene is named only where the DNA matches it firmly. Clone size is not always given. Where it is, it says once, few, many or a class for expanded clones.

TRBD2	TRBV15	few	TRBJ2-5	CATSNRLAELLYF	TGTGCCACCAGCAACAGACTAGCGGAGCTACTGTACTTC
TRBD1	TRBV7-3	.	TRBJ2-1	CASSSGTGTGYNEQFF	TGTGCCAGCAGCTCCGGAACCGGGACAGGGTATAATGAGCAGTTCTTC
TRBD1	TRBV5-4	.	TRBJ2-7	CASSAGTGGSEQYF	TGTGCCAGCAGCGCGGGGACAGGGGGCAGCGAGCAGTACTTC
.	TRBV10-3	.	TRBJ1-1	CAISRDKNTEAFF	TGTGCCATCAGCAGGGACAAAAACACTGAAGCTTTCTTT
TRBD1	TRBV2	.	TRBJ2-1	CASRSGGQDEQFF	TGTGCCAGCAGGTCAGGGGGCCAGGATGAGCAGTTCTTC
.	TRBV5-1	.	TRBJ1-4	CASSSGRANNEKLFF	TGCGCCAGCAGCTCTGGGAGGGCTAATAATGAAAAACTGTTTTTT
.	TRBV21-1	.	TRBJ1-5	CASSRRAGQAQPQHF	TGTGCCAGCAGCCGCAGGGCCGGACAGGCCCAGCCCCAGCATTTT
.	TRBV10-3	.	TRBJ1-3	CAISETGSGNTIYF	TGTGCCATCAGTGAGACAGGCTCTGGAAACACCATATATTTT
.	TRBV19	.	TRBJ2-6	CASSIDKGAGANVLTF	TGTGCCAGTAGTATAGATAAGGGGGCTGGGGCCAACGTCCTGACTTTC
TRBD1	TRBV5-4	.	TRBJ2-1	CASSRTGDWIGQFF	TGTGCCAGCAGCCGGACAGGGGATTGGATTGGGCAGTTCTTC
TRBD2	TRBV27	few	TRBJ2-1	CASSLSGRTYNEQFF	TGTGCCAGCAGTTTGAGCGGGAGGACCTACAATGAGCAGTTCTTC
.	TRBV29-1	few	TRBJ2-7	CSVHGQSPYEQYF	TGCAGCGTTCACGGACAGTCCCCCTACGAGCAGTACTTC
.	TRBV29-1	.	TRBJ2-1	CSVLTPNSNEQFF	TGCAGCGTTTTGACCCCTAATAGCAATGAGCAGTTCTTC
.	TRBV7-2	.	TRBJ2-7	CASSPPGTPSYEQYF	TGTGCCAGCAGCCCTCCCGGGACCCCCTCCTACGAGCAGTACTTC
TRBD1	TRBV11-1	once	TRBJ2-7	CASSNRGHQVYEQYF	TGTGCCAGCAGCAACAGGGGACACCAAGTCTACGAGCAGTACTTC
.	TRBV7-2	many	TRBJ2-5	CASSLGAGPETQYF	TGTGCCAGCAGCTTAGGGGCCGGGCCGGAGACCCAGTACTTC
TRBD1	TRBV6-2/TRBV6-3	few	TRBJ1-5	CASRLRDTGDQPQHF	TGTGCCAGCAGACTCCGGGACACAGGGGATCAGCCCCAGCATTTT
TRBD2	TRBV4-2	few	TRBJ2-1	CASSQDSGSGYNEQFF	TGTGCCAGCAGCCAAGATAGCGGGAGTGGGTACAATGAGCAGTTCTTC
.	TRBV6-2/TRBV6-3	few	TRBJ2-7	CASSYPGKQYF	TGTGCCAGCAGTTACCCAGGGAAGCAGTACTTC
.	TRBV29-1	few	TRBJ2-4	CSVEVRQGQNIQYF	TGCAGCGTTGAAGTGAGGCAGGGTCAAAACATTCAGTACTTC